The source of this T cell receptor (beta chain) is a study of cytomegalovirus exposure and HLA in healthy donors. The study, taken as a whole, reports: TCR beta V- and J-gene trimming was later associated with a missense DCLRE1C variant. Among TCR beta chains, those listed as cytomegalovirus-associated numbered more than 150. Earlier analysis found most TCR beta V segments productive about 87% or about 30% of the time.

At collection, donors were nominally healthy, but unrecorded immune exposures were probable. The primer mix had 60 Vbeta and 13 Jbeta primers. Produced via immunoSEQ multiplex PCR; TCRdb's table is partial and in-frame only. The data hold approximately 190,000 clones, with 80% to 85% observed a single time. Trimming pared 11 bases from V and 8 bases from J, leaving 18 bases between. Germline values: CDR1 SEHNR, CDR2 FQNEAQ (reference sequence). The CDR3 is made up of 13 amino acids. This clone appeared a few times. The target antigen is unknown. The TCR originated in a man aged 35-49 years in good health and CMV-seropositive. The chain employs TRBV7-9 and TRBJ1-4, with D unresolved. Sequences were obtained from PBMCs. The CDR3 DNA sequence: TGTGCCGGCGGGCGGGCTCTGGAGGAAAAACTGTTTTTT. The encoded protein is CAGGRALEEKLFF.